This entry features one T cell receptor beta chain sequence. The antigen is unknown. The data are from a study of blood T cells in healthy people across ages. Across the whole study: Through template switching, about one barcoded beta molecule was captured per two T cells, as measured in model experiments. Overall study results and limits: Donor CMV infection status was unknown, possibly confounding age-related changes in expanded clonotypes. It was the long-lived donors that had more naive CD4+ cells and higher diversity than aged donors.

A sample-barcoded 5' primer and a J-beta primer mix were used in a second PCR of roughly 6 to 11 cycles. MiXCR, run by TCRdb on the 5' RACE reads, gives a single entry per CDR3 protein. Among 1,500,000 or so distinct CDR3 sequences, approximately 60% were seen once, and the ten largest hold about 6.3%. Looked up from germline, CDR1 is SGDLS and CDR2 is YYNGEE. CDR3 length equals 13 residues. The rearrangement links TRBV9 to TRBJ2-5; D not resolved. The DNA end lines up better with TRBJ2-7; the J call may be wrong. Sequences were obtained from blood. This receptor was identified in a man between 18 and 29 years old in good health. The CDR3 protein is CASSVDGRDEQYF. The CDR3 region has the DNA TGTGCCAGCAGCGTAGATGGTAGGGACGAGCAGTACTTC.